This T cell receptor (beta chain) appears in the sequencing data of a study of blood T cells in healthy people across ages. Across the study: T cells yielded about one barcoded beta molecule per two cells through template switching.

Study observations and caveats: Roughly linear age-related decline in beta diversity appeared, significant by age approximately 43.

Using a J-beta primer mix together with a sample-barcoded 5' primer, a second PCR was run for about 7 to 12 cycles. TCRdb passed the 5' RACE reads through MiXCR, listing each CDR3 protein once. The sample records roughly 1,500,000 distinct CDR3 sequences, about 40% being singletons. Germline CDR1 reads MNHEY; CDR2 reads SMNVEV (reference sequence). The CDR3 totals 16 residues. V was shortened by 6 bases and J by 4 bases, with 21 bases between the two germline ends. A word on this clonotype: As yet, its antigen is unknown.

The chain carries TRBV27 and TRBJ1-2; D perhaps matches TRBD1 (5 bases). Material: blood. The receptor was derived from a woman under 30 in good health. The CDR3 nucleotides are TGTGCCAGCAGCCCCGTTCAGGACAAAAGGCTCTATGGCTACACCTTC. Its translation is CASSPVQDKRLYGYTF.